The clone carrying this T cell receptor (beta chain) was counted between two and nine times. The target antigen is unknown. These data come from a study of cytomegalovirus exposure and HLA in healthy donors. Study observations and caveats: On later analysis, the bulk of CMV-associated TCR beta chains appeared to be HLA-restricted. According to an earlier analysis, most TCR beta V segments yielded productive rearrangements about 90% or about 30% of the time.

This PCR relied on a set of 60 Vbeta primers and 13 Jbeta primers. In the original workflow: An analysis performed later counted about 80 million unique TCR beta chains (roughly 11 million of them shared). Profiling relied on immunoSEQ multiplex PCR, and the TCRdb table lists in-frame clones only, not all of them. The DNA was the basis for D and trimming; V, J and clone size are from that table. The sample consists of under 200,000 clones, about three quarters of them appearing once. The sample was PBMCs. This TCR was sampled from a woman between 35 and 50 years old in good health and CMV-seropositive.

CDR3 residues: CASSYSQEMNTEAFF. CDR3 nucleotides: TGTGCCAGCAGTTACTCGCAGGAAATGAACACTGAAGCTTTCTTT. The J gene is TRBJ1-1, the V gene TRBV6-5; no clear D gene. Germline CDR1 reads MNHEY; CDR2 reads SVGAGI. The V end lost 0 bases, the J end lost 0 bases, and 8 bases lay between the germline ends. CDR3 length: 15 amino acids.